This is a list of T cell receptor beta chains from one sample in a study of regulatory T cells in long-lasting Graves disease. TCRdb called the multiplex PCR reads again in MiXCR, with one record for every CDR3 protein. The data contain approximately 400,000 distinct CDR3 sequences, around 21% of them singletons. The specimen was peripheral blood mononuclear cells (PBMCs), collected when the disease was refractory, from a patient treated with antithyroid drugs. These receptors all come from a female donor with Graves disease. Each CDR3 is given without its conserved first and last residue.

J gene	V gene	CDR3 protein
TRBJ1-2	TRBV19	ASRKTGGYGYT
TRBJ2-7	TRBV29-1	SVAAGNPYEQY
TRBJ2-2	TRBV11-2	ASSTISEPRAGELF
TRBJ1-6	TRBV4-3	ASSGSFRDGSPLH
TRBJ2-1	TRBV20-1	SAAGARNEQF
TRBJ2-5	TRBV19	ASSTRVQETQY
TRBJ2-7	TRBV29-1	SVILSGQGGTEQY
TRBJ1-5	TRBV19	ASSIDRQGNQPQH
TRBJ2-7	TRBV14	ASSQRQGATYEQY
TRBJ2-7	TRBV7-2	ASRLGQGPSYEQY
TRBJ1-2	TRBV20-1	SAREGKDGYT
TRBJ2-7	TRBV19	ASSPGLAVWYEQY
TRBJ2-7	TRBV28	ASSFGQVYEQY
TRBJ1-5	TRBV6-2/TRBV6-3	ASSSRGLSGPQH
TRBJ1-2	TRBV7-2	ASSTLIGTGSSYGYT
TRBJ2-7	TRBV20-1	SATNWRGPYEQY
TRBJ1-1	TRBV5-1	ASSFDRAATEAF
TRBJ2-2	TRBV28	ASSLLGGSVGELF
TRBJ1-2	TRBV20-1	SAIPGTGMDGYT
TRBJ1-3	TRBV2	ASSVEQGGNTIY
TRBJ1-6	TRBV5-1	ASSPTPGPQAISPLH
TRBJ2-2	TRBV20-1	SARAGSNTGELF
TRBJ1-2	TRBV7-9	ASSFPQNYGYT
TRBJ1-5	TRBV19	ASSWGGDVINQPQH
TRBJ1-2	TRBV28	ASKGGGTGAGYT
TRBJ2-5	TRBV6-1	GGDTSGRGFETQY
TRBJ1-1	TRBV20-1	SAIRDRELYTEAF
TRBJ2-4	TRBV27	ASSLSTGHYIQY
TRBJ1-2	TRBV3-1	ASSRFNPGENYGYT
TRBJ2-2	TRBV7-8	ASSLVVAGGPNTGELF
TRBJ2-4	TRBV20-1	SASIQGKNIQY
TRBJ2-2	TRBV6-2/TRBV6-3	ASSWTGSTGELF
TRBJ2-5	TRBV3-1	ASSQDPLSTQY
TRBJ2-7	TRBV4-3	ASSQELGSSYEQY
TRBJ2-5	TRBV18	ASSRTPGLETQY
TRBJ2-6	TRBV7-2	ASSLLPREVGANVLT
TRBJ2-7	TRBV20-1	SARGGIYEQY
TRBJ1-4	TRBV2	ASSNTGEKLF